Detailed here is one T cell receptor (beta chain). Libraries were prepared by immunoSEQ multiplex PCR; TCRdb keeps only in-frame clonotypes and omits some of them. The table shows approximately 130,000 clones, with less than 90% occurring only once. Assignments of participants to cohorts depended upon their own reported clinical history. What the recovered Cohort 3 donors had was two negative PCRs, clearance, or symptom resolution. The data were obtained in a study of blood T cell repertoires in COVID-19. On the study more broadly: The cDNA or gDNA used as material had been derived from T cells, B-cell-depleted T cells, or PBMCs.

This receptor was taken from a man aged 25-45 years who had recovered from COVID-19. The specimen sequenced was PBMCs or T cells enriched from blood (not recorded which).

The CDR3 loop reads CASSSGQGAYPGELFF. CDR3 bases: TGTGCCAGCAGCTCCGGACAGGGGGCTTACCCCGGGGAGCTGTTTTTT. The chain employs TRBV7-6 and TRBJ2-2; 11 bases agree with TRBD1. The junction had 7 bases not matched to a gene; V was cut back by 4 bases and J by 6 bases. The length of the CDR3 is 16 residues. Looked up from germline, CDR1 is SGHVS and CDR2 is FNYEAQ.